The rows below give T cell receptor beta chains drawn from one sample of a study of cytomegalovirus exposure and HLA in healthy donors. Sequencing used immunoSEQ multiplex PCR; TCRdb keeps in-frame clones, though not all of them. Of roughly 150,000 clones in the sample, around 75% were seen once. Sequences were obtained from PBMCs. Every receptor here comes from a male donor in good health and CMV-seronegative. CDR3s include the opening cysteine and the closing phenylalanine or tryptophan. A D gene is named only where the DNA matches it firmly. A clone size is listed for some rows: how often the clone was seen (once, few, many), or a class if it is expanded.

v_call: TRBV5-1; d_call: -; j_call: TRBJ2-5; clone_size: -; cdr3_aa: CASSREQETQYF; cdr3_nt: TGCGCCAGCAGCAGGGAGCAAGAGACCCAGTACTTC
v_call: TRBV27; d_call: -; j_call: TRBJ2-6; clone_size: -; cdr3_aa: CASSAGTLRSGANVLTF; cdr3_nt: TGTGCCAGCAGCGCAGGAACTCTCCGCTCTGGGGCCAACGTCCTGACTTTC
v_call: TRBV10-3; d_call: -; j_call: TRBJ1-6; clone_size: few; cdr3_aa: CASRQTYNSPLHF; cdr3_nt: TGTGCCTCGAGACAGACGTATAATTCACCCCTCCACTTT
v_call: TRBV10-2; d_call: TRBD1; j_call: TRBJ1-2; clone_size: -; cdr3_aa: CASSEPRGTGGYGYTF; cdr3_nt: TGCGCCAGCAGTGAACCCCGCGGGACAGGGGGGTATGGCTACACCTTC
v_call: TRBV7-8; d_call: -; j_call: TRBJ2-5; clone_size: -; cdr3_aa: CASTITGETQYF; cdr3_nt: TGTGCCAGCACCATCACGGGGGAGACCCAGTACTTC
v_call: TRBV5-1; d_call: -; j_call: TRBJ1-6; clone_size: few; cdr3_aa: CASRAQAPNSPLHF; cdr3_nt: TGCGCCAGCAGGGCGCAGGCCCCTAATTCACCCCTCCACTTT
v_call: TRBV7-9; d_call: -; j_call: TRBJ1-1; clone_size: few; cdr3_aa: CASSSRTDSEAFF; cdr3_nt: TGTGCCAGCAGCTCTAGGACAGATTCCGAAGCTTTCTTT
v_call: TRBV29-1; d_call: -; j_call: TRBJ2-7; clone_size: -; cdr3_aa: CSVVPGTFAYEQYF; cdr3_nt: TGCAGCGTTGTCCCAGGGACTTTCGCCTACGAGCAGTACTTC
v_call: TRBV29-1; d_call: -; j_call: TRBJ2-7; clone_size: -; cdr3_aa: CSVEDGASYEQYF; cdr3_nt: TGCAGCGTTGAAGATGGAGCGTCCTACGAGCAGTACTTC
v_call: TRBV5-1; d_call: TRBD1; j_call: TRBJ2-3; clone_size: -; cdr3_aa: CASSGSGTGGSDTQYF; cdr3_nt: TGCGCCAGCAGCGGATCGGGGACAGGGGGCTCAGATACGCAGTATTTT
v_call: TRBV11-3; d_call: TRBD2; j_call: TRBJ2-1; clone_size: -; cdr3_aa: CASSQTSGASYNEQFF; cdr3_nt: TGTGCCAGCAGCCAGACTAGCGGGGCCTCCTACAATGAGCAGTTCTTC
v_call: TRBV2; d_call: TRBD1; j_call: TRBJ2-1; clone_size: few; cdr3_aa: CASSDVETGNEQFF; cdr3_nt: TGTGCCAGCAGTGACGTAGAGACAGGGAATGAGCAGTTCTTC
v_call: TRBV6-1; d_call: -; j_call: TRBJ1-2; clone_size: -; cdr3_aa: CASRAPSGLDGYTF; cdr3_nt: TGTGCCAGCAGGGCCCCGTCAGGGCTGGATGGCTACACCTTC
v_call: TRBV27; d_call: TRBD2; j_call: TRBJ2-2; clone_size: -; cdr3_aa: CASSPLLAGGPTGELFF; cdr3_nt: TGTGCCAGCAGTCCCCTCTTAGCGGGGGGGCCAACCGGGGAGCTGTTTTTT
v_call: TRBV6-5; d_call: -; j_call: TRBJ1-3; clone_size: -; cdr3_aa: CASTYAGVFGNTIYF; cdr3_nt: TGTGCCAGCACTTACGCAGGGGTTTTTGGAAACACCATATATTTT
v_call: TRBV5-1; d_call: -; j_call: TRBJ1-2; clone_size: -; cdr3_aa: CASSLEGREYGYTF; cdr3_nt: TGCGCCAGCAGCTTGGAGGGTCGGGAGTATGGCTACACCTTC
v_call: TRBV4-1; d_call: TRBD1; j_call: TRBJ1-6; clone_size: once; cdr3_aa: CASSQSGQGADDSPLHF; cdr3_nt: TGCGCCAGCAGCCAAAGCGGACAGGGGGCTGATGATTCACCCCTCCACTTT
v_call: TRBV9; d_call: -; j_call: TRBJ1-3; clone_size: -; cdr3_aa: CASSVGAGVWENTIYF; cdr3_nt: TGTGCCAGCAGCGTAGGGGCAGGGGTATGGGAAAACACCATATATTTT
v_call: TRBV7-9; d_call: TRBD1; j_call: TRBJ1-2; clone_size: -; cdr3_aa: CASSARATTSQGFRGYTF; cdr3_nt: TGTGCCAGCAGCGCCAGGGCAACGACCTCACAGGGGTTTCGCGGCTACACCTTC
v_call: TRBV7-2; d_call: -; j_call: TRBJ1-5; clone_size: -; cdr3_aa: CASSLTLNSNQPQHF; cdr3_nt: TGTGCCAGCAGCTTAACATTAAATAGCAATCAGCCCCAGCATTTT
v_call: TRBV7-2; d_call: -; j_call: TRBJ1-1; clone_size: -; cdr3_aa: CASSPSGMGNTEAFF; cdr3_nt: TGTGCCAGCAGTCCCTCGGGGATGGGGAACACTGAAGCTTTCTTT
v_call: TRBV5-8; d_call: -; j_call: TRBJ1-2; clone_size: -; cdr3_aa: CASSPRSQGRYGYTF; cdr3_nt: TGTGCCAGCAGCCCCAGGTCGCAGGGTCGATATGGCTACACCTTC
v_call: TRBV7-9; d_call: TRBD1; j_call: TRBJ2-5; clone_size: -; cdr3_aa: CASSTRQGSETQYF; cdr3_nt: TGTGCCAGCAGCACACGACAGGGTAGCGAGACCCAGTACTTC
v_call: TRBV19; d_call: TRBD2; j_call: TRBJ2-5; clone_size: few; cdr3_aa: CASSGTHRTGRETQYF; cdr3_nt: TGTGCCAGTAGTGGAACCCACCGCACCGGGAGGGAGACCCAGTACTTC
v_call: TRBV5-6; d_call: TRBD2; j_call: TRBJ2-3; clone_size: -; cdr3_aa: CASSPSRLAGNTDTQYF; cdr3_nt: TGTGCCAGCAGCCCCTCACGCCTAGCGGGGAACACAGATACGCAGTATTTT
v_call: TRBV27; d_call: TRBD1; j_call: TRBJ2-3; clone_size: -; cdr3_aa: CASSSNRGYTQYF; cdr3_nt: TGTGCCAGCAGTTCCAACAGGGGGTATACGCAGTATTTT
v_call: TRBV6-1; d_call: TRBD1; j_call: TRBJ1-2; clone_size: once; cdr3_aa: CASRPGQGSNYGYTF; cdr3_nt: TGTGCCAGCAGACCTGGACAGGGTTCTAACTATGGCTACACCTTC